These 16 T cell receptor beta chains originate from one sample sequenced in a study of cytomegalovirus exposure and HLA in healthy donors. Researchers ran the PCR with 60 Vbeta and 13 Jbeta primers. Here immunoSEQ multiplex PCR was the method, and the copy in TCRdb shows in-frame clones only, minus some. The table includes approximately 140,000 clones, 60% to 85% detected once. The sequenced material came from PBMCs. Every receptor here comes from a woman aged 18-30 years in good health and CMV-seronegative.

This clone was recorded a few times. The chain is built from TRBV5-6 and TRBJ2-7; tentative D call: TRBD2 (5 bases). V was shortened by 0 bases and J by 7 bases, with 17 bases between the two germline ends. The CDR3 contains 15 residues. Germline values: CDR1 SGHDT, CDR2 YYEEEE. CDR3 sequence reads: CASSLGGGGGWEQYF. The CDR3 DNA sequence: TGTGCCAGCAGCTTGGGCGGTGGTGGAGGTTGGGAGCAGTACTTC.

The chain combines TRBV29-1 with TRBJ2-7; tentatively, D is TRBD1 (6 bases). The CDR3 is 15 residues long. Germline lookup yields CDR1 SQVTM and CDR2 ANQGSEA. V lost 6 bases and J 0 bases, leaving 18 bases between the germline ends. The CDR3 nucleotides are TGCAGCGTCTCCCTACTAGACAGGAGCTCCTACGAGCAGTACTTC. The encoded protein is CSVSLLDRSSYEQYF.

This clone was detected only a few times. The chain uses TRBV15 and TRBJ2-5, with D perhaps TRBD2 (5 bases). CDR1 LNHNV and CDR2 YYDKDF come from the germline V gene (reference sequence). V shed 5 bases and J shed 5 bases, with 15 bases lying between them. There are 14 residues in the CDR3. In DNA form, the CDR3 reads TGTGCCACCAGCGGAGGCGGCGAGACGGAGACCCAGTACTTC. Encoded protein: CATSGGGETETQYF.

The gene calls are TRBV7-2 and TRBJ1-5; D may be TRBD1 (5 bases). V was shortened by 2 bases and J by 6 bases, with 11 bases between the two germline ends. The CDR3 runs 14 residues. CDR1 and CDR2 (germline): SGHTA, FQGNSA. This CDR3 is CASSLSPGLQPQHF. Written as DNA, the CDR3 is TGTGCCAGCAGCTTAAGTCCAGGGCTTCAGCCCCAGCATTTT.

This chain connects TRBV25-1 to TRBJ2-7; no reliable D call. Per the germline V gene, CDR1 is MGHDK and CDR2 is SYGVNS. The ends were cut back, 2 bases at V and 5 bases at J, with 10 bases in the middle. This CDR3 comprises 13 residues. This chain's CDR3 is CASSEGRLHEQYF. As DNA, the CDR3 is TGTGCCAGCAGTGAAGGCAGGCTCCACGAGCAGTACTTC.

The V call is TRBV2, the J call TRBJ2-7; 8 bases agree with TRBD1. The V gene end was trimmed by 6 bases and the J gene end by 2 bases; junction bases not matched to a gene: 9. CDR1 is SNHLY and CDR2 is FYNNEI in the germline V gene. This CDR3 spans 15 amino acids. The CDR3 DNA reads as TGTGCCAGCAGCACGGGACAGGCGAACCCCTACGAGCAGTACTTC. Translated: CASSTGQANPYEQYF.

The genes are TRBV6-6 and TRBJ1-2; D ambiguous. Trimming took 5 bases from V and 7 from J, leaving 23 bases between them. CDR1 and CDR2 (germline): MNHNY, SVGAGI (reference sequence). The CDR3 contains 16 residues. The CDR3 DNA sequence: TGTGCCAGCAGTCCCCCTTGGGCGGGTACTTCTTTTGGCTACACCTTC. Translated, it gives CASSPPWAGTSFGYTF.

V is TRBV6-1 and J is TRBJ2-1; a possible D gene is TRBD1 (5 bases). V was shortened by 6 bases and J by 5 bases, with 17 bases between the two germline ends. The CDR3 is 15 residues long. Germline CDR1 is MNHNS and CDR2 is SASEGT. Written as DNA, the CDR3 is TGTGCCAGCAGCGCCTTAGTCAGGGTCCACAATGAGCAGTTCTTC. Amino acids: CASSALVRVHNEQFF.

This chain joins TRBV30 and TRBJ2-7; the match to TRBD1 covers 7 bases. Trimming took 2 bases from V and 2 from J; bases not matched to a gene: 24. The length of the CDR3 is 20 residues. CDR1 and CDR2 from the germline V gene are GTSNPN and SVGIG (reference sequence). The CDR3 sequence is CAWSPKNRGKFGTETYEQYF. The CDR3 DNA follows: TGTGCCTGGAGTCCCAAAAACCGCGGTAAATTCGGGACAGAAACCTACGAGCAGTACTTC.

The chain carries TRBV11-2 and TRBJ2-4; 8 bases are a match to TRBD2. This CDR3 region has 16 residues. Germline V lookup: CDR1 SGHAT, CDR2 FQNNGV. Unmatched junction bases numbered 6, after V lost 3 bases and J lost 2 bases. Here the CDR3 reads CASSFLTGGTKNIQYF. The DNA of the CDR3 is TGTGCCAGCAGCTTTCTCACGGGGGGGACCAAAAACATTCAGTACTTC.

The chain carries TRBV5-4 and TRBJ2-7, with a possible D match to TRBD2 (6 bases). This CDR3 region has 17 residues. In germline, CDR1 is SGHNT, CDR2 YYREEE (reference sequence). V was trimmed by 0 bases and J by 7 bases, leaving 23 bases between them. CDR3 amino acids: CASSLGVGDFYLGEQYF. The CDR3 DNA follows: TGTGCCAGCAGCTTGGGAGTGGGGGACTTCTATTTAGGTGAGCAGTACTTC.

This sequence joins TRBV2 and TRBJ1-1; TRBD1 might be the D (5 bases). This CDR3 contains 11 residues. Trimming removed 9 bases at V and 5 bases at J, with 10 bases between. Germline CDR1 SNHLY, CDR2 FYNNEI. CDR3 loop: CARGRKTEAFF. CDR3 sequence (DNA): TGTGCCAGGGGGCGAAAAACTGAAGCTTTCTTT.

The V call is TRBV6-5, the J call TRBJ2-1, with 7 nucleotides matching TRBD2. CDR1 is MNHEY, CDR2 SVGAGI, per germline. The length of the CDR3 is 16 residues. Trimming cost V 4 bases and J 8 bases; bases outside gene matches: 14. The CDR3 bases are TGTGCCAGCAGTTCCCCCCTGCCCCGGGGAGGGGATGAGCAGTTCTTC. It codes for CASSSPLPRGGDEQFF.

CDR3 in DNA: TGTGCCAGCAGTGTTTCGTCGGTCTATGGCTACACCTTC. Amino acid sequence: CASSVSSVYGYTF. The J gene is TRBJ1-2, the V gene TRBV2; no clear D gene. CDR1 and CDR2 (germline): SNHLY, FYNNEI. This CDR3 is 13 amino acids long. V was cut by 4 bases and J by 4 bases, with 10 bases left in between. The complete variable domain, with remaining parts taken from reference TRBV2 and TRBJ1-2, reads EPEVTQTPSHQVTQMGQEVILRCVPISNHLYFYWYRQILGQKVEFLVSFYNNEISEKSEIFDDQFSVERPDGSNFTLKIRSTKLEDSAMYFCASSVSSVYGYTFGSGTRLTVV.

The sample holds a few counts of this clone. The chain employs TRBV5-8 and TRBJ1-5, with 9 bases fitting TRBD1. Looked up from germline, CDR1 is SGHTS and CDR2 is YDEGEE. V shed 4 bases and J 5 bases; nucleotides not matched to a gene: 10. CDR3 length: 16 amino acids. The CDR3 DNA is TGTGCCAGCAGCCCGGAGGGGGACAGGGTTTATCAGCCCCAGCATTTT. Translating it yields CASSPEGDRVYQPQHF. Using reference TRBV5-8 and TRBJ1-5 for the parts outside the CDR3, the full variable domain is EAGVTQSPTHLIKTRGQQATLRCSPISGHTSVYWYQQALGLGLQFLLWYDEGEERNRGNFPPRFSGRQFPNYSSELNVNALELEDSALYLCASSPEGDRVYQPQHFGDGTRLSIL.

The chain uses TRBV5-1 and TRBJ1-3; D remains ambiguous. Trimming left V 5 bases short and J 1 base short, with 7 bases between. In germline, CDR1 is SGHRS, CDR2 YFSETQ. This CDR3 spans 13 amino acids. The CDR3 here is CASSLISGNTIYF. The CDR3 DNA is TGCGCCAGCAGTCTTATTTCTGGAAACACCATATATTTT.